This entry features one T cell receptor beta chain sequence. There are 15 residues in the CDR3. In germline, CDR1 is SNHLY, CDR2 FYNNEI. Trimming took off 1 base at V and 4 bases at J, with 14 bases between the two ends. The source of the sample is a study of OX40 agonist ivuxolimab in advanced cancers. Measured with immunoSEQ multiplex PCR; TCRdb has only the in-frame clones, and not every one. There are about 83,000 clones in the sample; 65% to 85% occur only once, and about 7% lies in the top ten. The specimen comprised CD4+ or CD8+ T cells sorted from blood, sampled in a trial of the OX40 agonist ivuxolimab. The V and J genes are TRBV2 and TRBJ2-7; D gene ambiguous. The clonotype comes from an adult with an advanced solid tumor such as melanoma, head and neck, liver or kidney cancer. For the CDR3, the DNA is TGTGCCAGCAGTGAAGGGCAGGCGCCCCCTTACGAGCAGTACTTC. Translated: CASSEGQAPPYEQYF.